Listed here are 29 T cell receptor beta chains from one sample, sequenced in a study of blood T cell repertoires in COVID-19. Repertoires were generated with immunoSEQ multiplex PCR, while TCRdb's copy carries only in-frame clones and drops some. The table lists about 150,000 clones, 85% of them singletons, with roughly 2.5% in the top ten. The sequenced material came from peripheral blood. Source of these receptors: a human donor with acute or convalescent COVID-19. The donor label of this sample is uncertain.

The DNA of the CDR3 is TGTGCCAGCAGTTTAAGACAGGGGAGCTACGAGCAGTACGTC. Translating gives CASSLRQGSYEQYV. The rearrangement uses TRBV28 and TRBJ2-7; TRBD1 aligns across 8 bases. The CDR3 is made up of 14 amino acids. J was trimmed by 3 bases and V by 2 bases; bases with no gene match: 3. CDR1 is MDHEN, CDR2 SYDVKM, per germline.

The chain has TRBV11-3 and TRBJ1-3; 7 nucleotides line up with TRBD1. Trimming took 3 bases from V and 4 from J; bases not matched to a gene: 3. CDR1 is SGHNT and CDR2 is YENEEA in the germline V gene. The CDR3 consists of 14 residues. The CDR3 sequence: CASSLTGIGNTIYF. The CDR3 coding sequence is TGTGCCAGCAGCTTGACAGGGATAGGAAACACCATATATTTT.

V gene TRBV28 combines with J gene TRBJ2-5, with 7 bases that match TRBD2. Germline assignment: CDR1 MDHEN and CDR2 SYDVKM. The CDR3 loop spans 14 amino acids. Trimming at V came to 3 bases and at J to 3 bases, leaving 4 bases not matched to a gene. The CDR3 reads CASSFPRGEETQYF. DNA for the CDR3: TGTGCCAGCAGTTTCCCCCGGGGGGAAGAGACCCAGTACTTC.

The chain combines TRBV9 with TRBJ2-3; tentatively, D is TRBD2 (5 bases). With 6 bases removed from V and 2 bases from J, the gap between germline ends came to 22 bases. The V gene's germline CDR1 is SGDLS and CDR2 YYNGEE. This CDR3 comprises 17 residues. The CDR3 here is CASNPTGRAALTDTQYF. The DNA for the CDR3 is TGTGCCAGCAACCCCACTGGGCGGGCAGCTCTCACAGATACGCAGTATTTT.

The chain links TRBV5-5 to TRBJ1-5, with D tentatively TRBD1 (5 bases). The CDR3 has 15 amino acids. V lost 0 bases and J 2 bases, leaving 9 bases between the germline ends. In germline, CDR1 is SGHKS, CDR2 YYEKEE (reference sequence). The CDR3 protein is CASSLVPGGNQPQHF. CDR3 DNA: TGTGCCAGCAGCTTGGTGCCGGGGGGCAATCAGCCCCAGCATTTT.

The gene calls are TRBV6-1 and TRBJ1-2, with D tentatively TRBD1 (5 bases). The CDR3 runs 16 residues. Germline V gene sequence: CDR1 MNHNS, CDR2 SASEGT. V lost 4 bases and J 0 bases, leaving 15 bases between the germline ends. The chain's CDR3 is CASSVATSGANYGYTF. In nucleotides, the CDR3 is TGTGCCAGCAGTGTAGCCACCTCGGGGGCTAACTATGGCTACACCTTC.

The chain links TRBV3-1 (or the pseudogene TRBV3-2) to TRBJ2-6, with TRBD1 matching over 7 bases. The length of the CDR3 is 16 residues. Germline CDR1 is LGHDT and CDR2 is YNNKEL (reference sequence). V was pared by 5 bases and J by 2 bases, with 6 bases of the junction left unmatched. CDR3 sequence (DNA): TGTGCCAGCAGCAGGGGGCGCCCCGCTGGGGCCAACGTCCTGACTTTC. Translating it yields CASSRGRPAGANVLTF.

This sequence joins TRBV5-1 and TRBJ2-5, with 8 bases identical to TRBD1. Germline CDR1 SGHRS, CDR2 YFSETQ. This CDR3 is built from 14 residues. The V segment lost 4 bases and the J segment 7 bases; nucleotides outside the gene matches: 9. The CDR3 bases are TGCGCCAGCAGCCCAGGGACAGGAGGGGGGACCCAGTACTTC. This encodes CASSPGTGGGTQYF.

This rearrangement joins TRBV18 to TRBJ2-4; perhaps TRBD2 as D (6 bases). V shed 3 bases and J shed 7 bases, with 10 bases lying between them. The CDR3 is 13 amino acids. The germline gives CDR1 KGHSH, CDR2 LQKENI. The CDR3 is CASSPAAGNIQYF. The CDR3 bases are TGTGCCAGCTCACCTGCCGCGGGGAACATTCAGTACTTC.

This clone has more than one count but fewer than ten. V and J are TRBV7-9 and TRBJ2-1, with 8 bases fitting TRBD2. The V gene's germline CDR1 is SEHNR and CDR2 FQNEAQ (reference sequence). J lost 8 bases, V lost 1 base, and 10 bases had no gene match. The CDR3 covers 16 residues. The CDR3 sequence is CASSLGASGPLDEQFF. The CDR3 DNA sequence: TGTGCCAGCAGCTTAGGCGCTAGCGGGCCCCTTGATGAGCAGTTCTTC.

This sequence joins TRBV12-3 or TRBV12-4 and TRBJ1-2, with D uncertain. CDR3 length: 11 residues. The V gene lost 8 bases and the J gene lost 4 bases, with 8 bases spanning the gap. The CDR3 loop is CASSVGYGYTF. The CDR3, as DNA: TGTGCCAGCTCCGTCGGCTATGGCTACACCTTC.

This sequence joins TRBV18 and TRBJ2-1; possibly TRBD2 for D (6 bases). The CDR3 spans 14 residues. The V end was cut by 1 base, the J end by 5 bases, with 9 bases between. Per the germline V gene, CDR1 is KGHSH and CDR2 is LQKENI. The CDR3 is CASSPLRDDNEQFF. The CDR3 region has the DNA TGTGCCAGCTCACCACTGCGGGACGACAATGAGCAGTTCTTC.

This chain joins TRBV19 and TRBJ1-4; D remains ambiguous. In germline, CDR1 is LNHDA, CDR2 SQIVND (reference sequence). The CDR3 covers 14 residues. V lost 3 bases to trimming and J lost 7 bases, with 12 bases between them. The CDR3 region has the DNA TGTGCCAGTAGTATCCGTAGCGGGTTTGAAAAACTGTTTTTT. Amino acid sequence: CASSIRSGFEKLFF.

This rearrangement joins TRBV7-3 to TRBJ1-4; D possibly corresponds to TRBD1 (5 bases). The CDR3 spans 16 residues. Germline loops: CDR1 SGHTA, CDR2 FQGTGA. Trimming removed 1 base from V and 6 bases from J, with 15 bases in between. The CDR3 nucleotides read TGTGCCAGCAGCTTAATTGGGGGGATGGAGGATGAAAAACTGTTTTTT. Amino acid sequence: CASSLIGGMEDEKLFF.

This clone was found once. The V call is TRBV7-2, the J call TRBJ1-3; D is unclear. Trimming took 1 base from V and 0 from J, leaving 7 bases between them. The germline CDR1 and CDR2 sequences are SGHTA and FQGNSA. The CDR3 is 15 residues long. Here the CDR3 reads CASSLGGSSGNTIYF. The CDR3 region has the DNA TGTGCCAGCAGCTTAGGAGGGAGCTCTGGAAACACCATATATTTT. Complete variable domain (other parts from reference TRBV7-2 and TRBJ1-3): GAGVSQSPSNKVTEKGKDVELRCDPISGHTALYWYRQSLGQGLEFLIYFQGNSAPDKSGLPSDRFSAERTGGSVSTLTIQRTQQEDSAVYLCASSLGGSSGNTIYFGEGSWLTVV.

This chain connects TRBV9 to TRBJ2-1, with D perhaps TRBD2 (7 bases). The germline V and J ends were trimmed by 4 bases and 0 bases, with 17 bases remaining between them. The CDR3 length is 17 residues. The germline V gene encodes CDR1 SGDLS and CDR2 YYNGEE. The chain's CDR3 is CASSLTGRGASYNEQFF. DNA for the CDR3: TGTGCCAGCAGCCTAACGGGCCGGGGGGCCTCCTACAATGAGCAGTTCTTC.

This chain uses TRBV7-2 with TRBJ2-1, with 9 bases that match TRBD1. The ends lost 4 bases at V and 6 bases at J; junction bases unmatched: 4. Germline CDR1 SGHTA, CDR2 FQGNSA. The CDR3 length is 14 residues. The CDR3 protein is CASSSPGQGNEQFF. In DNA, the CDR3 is TGTGCCAGCAGCTCACCGGGACAGGGCAATGAGCAGTTCTTC.

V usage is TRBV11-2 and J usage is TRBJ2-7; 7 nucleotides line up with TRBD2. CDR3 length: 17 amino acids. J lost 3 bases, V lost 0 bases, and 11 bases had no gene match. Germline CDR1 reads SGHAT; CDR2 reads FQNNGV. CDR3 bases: TGTGCCAGCAGCTTAGAGGGTCGCGGGAGCTCTAACTACGAGCAGTACGTC. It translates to CASSLEGRGSSNYEQYV.

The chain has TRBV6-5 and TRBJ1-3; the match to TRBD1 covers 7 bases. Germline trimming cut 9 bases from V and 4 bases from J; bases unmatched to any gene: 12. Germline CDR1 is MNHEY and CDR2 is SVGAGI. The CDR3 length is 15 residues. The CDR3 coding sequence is TGTGCCAGTGTTAACAGGGGAAATTACGGAAACACCATATATTTT. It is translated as CASVNRGNYGNTIYF.

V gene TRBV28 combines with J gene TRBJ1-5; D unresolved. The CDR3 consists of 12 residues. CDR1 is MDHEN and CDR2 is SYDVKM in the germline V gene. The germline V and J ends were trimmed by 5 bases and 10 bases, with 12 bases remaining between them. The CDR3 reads CASSLRVPPQHF. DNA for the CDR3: TGTGCCAGCAGTCTCCGGGTCCCACCCCAGCATTTT.

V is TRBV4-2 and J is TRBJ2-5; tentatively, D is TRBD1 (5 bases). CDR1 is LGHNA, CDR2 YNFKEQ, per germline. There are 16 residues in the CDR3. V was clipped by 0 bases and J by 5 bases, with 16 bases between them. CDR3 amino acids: CASSQDWGRAGETQYF. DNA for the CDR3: TGTGCCAGCAGCCAAGATTGGGGCAGGGCAGGGGAGACCCAGTACTTC.

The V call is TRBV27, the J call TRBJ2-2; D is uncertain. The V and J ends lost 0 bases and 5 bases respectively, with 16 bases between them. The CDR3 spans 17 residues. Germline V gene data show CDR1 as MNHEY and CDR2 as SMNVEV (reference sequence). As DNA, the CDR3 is TGTGCCAGCAGTTTATCCCCGAGGCTCGCGGATACCGGGGAGCTGTTTTTT. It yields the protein CASSLSPRLADTGELFF.

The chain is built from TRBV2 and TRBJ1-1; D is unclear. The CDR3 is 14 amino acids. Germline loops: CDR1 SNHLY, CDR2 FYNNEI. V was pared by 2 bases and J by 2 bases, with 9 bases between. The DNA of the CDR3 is TGTGCCAGCAGTGAAATCGGGAATAACACTGAAGCTTTCTTT. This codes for CASSEIGNNTEAFF.

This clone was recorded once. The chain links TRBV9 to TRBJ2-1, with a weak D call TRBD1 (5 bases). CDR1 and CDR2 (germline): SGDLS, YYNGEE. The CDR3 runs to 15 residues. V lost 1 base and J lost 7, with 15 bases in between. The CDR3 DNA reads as TGTGCCAGCAGCGTAACCCAAGGGGTGTGGAATGAGCAGTTCTTC. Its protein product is CASSVTQGVWNEQFF.

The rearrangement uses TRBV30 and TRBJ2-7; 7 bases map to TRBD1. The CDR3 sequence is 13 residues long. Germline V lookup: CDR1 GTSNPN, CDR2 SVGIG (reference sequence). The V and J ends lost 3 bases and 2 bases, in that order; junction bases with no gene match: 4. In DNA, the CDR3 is TGTGCCTGGAGCGAGGGACAGCCCTACGAGCAGTACTTC. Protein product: CAWSEGQPYEQYF.

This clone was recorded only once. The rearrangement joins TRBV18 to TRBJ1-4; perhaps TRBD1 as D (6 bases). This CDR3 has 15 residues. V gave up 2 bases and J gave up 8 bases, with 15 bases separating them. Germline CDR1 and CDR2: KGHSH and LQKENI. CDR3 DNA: TGTGCCAGCTCACCATCAGGGGATTTGGGAGAAAAACTGTTTTTT. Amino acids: CASSPSGDLGEKLFF. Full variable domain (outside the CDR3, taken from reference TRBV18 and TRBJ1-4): NAGVMQNPRHLVRRRGQEARLRCSPMKGHSHVYWYRQLPEEGLKFMVYLQKENIIDESGMPKERFSAEFPKEGPSILRIQQVVRGDSAAYFCASSPSGDLGEKLFFGSGTQLSVL.

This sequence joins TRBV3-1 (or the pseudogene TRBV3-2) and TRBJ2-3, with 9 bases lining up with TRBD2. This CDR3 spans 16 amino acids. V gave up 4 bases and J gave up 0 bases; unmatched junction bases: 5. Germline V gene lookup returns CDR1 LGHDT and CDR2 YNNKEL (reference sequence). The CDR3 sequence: CASSRRLAGSTDTQYF. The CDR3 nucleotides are TGTGCCAGCAGCCGACGGCTAGCGGGGAGCACAGATACGCAGTATTTT.

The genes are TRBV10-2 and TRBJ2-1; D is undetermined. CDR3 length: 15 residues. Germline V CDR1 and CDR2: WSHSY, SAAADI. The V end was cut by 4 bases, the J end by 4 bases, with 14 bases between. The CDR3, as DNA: TGCGCCAGCAGTGCGACTGCACCAGAATACAATGAGCAGTTCTTC. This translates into CASSATAPEYNEQFF.

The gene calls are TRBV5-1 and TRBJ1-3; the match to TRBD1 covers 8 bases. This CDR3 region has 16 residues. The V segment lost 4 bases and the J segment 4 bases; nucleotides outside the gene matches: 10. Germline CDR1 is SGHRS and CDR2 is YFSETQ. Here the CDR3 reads CASSPWTGSGGNTIYF. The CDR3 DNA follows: TGCGCCAGCAGCCCGTGGACAGGGTCGGGCGGAAACACCATATATTTT.